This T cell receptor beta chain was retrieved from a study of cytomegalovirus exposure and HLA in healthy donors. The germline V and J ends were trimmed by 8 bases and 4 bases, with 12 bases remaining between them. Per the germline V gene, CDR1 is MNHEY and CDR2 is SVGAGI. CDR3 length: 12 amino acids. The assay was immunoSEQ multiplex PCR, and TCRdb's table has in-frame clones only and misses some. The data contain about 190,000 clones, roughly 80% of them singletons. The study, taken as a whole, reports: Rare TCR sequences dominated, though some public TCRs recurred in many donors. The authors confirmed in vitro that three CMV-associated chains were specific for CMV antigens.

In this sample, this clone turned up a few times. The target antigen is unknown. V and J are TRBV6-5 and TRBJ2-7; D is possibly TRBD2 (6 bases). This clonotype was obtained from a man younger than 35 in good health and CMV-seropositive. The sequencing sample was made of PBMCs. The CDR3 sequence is CASGLRGYEQYF. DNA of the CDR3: TGTGCCAGCGGACTAAGGGGTTACGAGCAGTACTTC.